Shown below are 5 T cell receptor beta chains from a single sample sequenced in a study of cytomegalovirus exposure and HLA in healthy donors. Primers included in the PCR were 60 Vbeta and 13 Jbeta primers. Clones were sequenced by immunoSEQ multiplex PCR, and TCRdb holds only the in-frame ones, with some missing. The data hold 120,000 to 150,000 clones, with 75% observed a single time. Material for sequencing was PBMCs. Every receptor here comes from a man aged 40-49 years in good health and CMV-seronegative.

The gene calls are TRBV5-6 and TRBJ1-3, with D possibly being TRBD1 (6 bases). Trimming removed 4 bases from V and 0 bases from J, with 11 bases in between. The V gene's germline CDR1 is SGHDT and CDR2 YYEEEE. The CDR3 sequence is 15 residues long. DNA of the CDR3: TGTGCCAGCAGCCCAGGACAGTTCTCTGGAAACACCATATATTTT. Its translation: CASSPGQFSGNTIYF.

The V gene is TRBV7-9, the J gene TRBJ1-2; no reliable D call. Trimming cost V 5 bases and J 10 bases, with 14 bases left between them. Germline loops: CDR1 SEHNR, CDR2 FQNEAQ (reference sequence). The CDR3 loop spans 12 amino acids. The CDR3 DNA follows: TGTGCCAGCAGCCCTCGGGAGCCGCACTACACCTTC. Protein: CASSPREPHYTF.

The V and J genes are TRBV4-3 and TRBJ1-2; 9 bases are a match to TRBD1. This CDR3 is 17 amino acids long. The V segment lost 4 bases and the J segment 4 bases; nucleotides outside the gene matches: 13. Germline V gene sequence: CDR1 LGHNA, CDR2 YSLEER. This CDR3 reads CASSLDGSGTGIYGYTF. CDR3 bases: TGCGCCAGCAGCCTGGATGGGTCCGGGACAGGGATCTATGGCTACACCTTC.

V and J are TRBV7-9 and TRBJ2-3; 10 positions match TRBD2. V lost 5 bases to trimming and J lost 4 bases; unmatched junction nucleotides: 3. Looked up from germline, CDR1 is SEHNR and CDR2 is FQNEAQ (reference sequence). The CDR3 spans 14 residues. The CDR3 DNA sequence: TGTGCCAGCAGCCCCGGACTAGCGGCAGATACGCAGTATTTT. The encoded protein is CASSPGLAADTQYF.

The rearrangement uses TRBV11-2 and TRBJ2-2; weak D call: TRBD1 (5 bases). This CDR3 is built from 17 residues. Germline V gene lookup returns CDR1 SGHAT and CDR2 FQNNGV. Between the trimmed V and J ends, which lost 2 bases and 7 bases, there was a span of 20 bases. This chain's CDR3 is CASSLSRLSGKVGELFF. Written as DNA, the CDR3 is TGTGCCAGCAGCTTAAGCAGGCTGTCAGGGAAGGTCGGGGAGCTGTTTTTT.